This T cell receptor beta chain derives from a study of blood T cell repertoires in COVID-19. The wider study: Samples taken during acute and convalescent COVID-19 were collected in the United States, Italy and Spain. The cDNA or gDNA used as material had been derived from T cells, B-cell-depleted T cells, or PBMCs.

Those who participated ranged in age from about 18 to 89 years and resided in about two dozen US areas. CDR1 KGHDR and CDR2 SFDVKD come from the germline V gene. The CDR3 consists of 14 residues. The trim removed 2 bases at V and 14 bases at J, leaving 12 bases unmatched. Original methodology: Amplification from reference gene primers served as the basis for estimated nucleated cell counts. Some clones are missing from TCRdb's copy, which holds only in-frame ones; the method was immunoSEQ multiplex PCR. V, J and clone size reflect that table, while D and trimming were determined from the DNA. The table includes roughly 500,000 clones, about 88% detected once.

This chain uses TRBV24-1 with TRBJ2-3; 7 bases agree with TRBD1. The source is a woman between 55 and 75 years old who had recovered from COVID-19. Material: PBMCs or T cells enriched from blood (not recorded which). CDR3 protein: CATSDSQGDRGPYF. The CDR3 DNA follows: TGTGCCACCAGTGATTCCCAGGGGGACAGAGGTCCGTATTTT.